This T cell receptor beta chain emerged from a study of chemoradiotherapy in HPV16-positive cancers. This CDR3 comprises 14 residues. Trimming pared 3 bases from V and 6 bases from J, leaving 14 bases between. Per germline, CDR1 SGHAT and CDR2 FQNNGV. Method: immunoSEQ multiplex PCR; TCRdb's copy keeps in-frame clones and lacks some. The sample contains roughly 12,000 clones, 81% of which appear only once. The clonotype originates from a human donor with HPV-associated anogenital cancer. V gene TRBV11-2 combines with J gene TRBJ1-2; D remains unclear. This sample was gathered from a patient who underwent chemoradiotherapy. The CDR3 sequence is CASSFSILSHGYTF. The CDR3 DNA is TGTGCCAGCAGCTTTTCGATACTCAGCCATGGCTACACCTTC. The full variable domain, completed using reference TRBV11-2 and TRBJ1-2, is EAGVAQSPRYKIIEKRQSVAFWCNPISGHATLYWYQQILGQGPKLLIQFQNNGVVDDSQLPKDRFSAERLKGVDSTLKIQPAKLEDSAVYLCASSFSILSHGYTFGSGTRLTVV.